Below are 12 T cell receptor beta chains sequenced from a single sample in a study of T-cell memory formation after mild COVID-19. TCRdb re-derived calls from the 5' RACE reads in MiXCR, one entry per CDR3 protein. The sample has 450,000 to 650,000 distinct CDR3 sequences, roughly 18% seen once. The sequenced material came from PBMCs or a T cell subset sorted from them (not recorded which). The origin of the receptors is an adult woman who had mild COVID-19 (a few samples of this study predate the infection). Cell type and time point are not known.

The chain joins TRBV20-1 to TRBJ2-7; 16 bases map to TRBD2. Germline V gene data show CDR1 as DFQATT and CDR2 as SNEGSKA (reference sequence). The ends lost 6 bases at V and 3 bases at J; junction bases unmatched: 5. This CDR3 contains 15 residues. CDR3 amino acids: CSAGTSGRGLYEQYF. The CDR3 region has the DNA TGCAGTGCGGGGACTAGCGGGAGGGGCCTCTACGAGCAGTACTTC.

V is TRBV4-3 and J is TRBJ2-1; 10 positions agree with TRBD2. Unmatched junction bases numbered 3, after V lost 0 bases and J lost 4 bases. The germline V gene encodes CDR1 LGHNA and CDR2 YSLEER. The CDR3 runs to 16 residues. The CDR3 DNA reads as TGCGCCAGCAGCCAAGATGGGACTAGCGCATACAATGAGCAGTTCTTC. Protein product: CASSQDGTSAYNEQFF.

V gene TRBV10-3 combines with J gene TRBJ2-4; 10 nucleotides match TRBD2. This CDR3 is 17 amino acids long. V dropped 3 bases and J dropped 7; count of bases not matched to a gene: 12. The germline gives CDR1 ENHRY, CDR2 SYGVKD. CDR3 DNA: TGTGCCATCAGTGACGGAGCGGGAGGGGTTCAAAGGAACATTCAGTACTTC. This encodes CAISDGAGGVQRNIQYF.

The chain uses TRBV27 and TRBJ1-2; 8 bases are a match to TRBD1. CDR1 is MNHEY, CDR2 SMNVEV, per germline (reference sequence). Trimming at V came to 8 bases and at J to 2 bases, leaving 16 bases not matched to a gene. This CDR3 comprises 17 residues. As DNA, the CDR3 is TGTGCCAGCGGTCCTCAACAGGGGGTCATCCTGAACTATGGCTACACCTTC. This translates into CASGPQQGVILNYGYTF.

This clonotype occurred a few times. V gene TRBV30 combines with J gene TRBJ2-1; D is unclear. This CDR3 spans 15 amino acids. Germline-derived CDR1 and CDR2 are GTSNPN and SVGIG (reference sequence). The ends were cut back, 0 bases at V and 5 bases at J, with 14 bases in the middle. The CDR3 sequence: CAWSVWGRLNNEQFF. The DNA for the CDR3 is TGTGCCTGGAGTGTATGGGGAAGGCTAAACAATGAGCAGTTCTTC.

In this sample, this clonotype turned up a few times. The CDR3 DNA is TGCGCCAGCAGCCAAGTCGACAGGGCGGCTGGCTACACCTTC. Amino acids: CASSQVDRAAGYTF. This chain joins TRBV4-1 and TRBJ1-2; 7 positions match TRBD1. The V and J ends lost 1 base and 7 bases, in that order; junction bases with no gene match: 6. This CDR3 spans 14 amino acids. Germline CDR1 and CDR2: MGHRA and YSYEKL.

The rearrangement joins TRBV7-8 to TRBJ2-7, with TRBD1 as a possible D gene (5 bases). CDR3 length equals 13 residues. Germline loops: CDR1 SGHVS, CDR2 FQNEAQ. V was trimmed by 2 bases and J by 2 bases, leaving 7 bases between them. For the CDR3, the DNA is TGTGCCAGCAGCTTATCGACAGCCTACGAGCAGTACTTC. Translated: CASSLSTAYEQYF.

The chain is built from TRBV7-3 and TRBJ1-1; possibly TRBD1 for D (5 bases). CDR3 length equals 15 residues. The germline CDR1 and CDR2 sequences are SGHTA and FQGTGA. V lost 4 bases, J lost 4 bases, and 16 bases lay in between. As DNA, the CDR3 is TGTGCCAGCAGCTCAAGACCATGGGACGGCACTGAAGCTTTCTTT. It encodes CASSSRPWDGTEAFF.

The rearrangement joins TRBV4-1 to TRBJ1-1; D may be TRBD1 (5 bases). The CDR3 is 13 amino acids. The V end was cut by 0 bases, the J end by 6 bases, with 8 bases between. Germline V gives CDR1 MGHRA, CDR2 YSYEKL. CDR3 in amino acids: CASSQDRRAEAFF. The CDR3 nucleotides are TGCGCCAGCAGCCAAGATCGCAGGGCTGAAGCTTTCTTT.

The rearrangement links TRBV12-3 or TRBV12-4 to TRBJ2-5; D not certain. Between the trimmed V and J ends, which lost 3 bases and 8 bases, there was a span of 16 bases. This CDR3 comprises 14 residues. The chain's CDR3 is CASSFNIFPITQYF. CDR3 bases: TGTGCCAGCAGTTTCAACATTTTCCCGATCACCCAGTACTTC.

This clonotype was recorded many times. In nucleotides, the CDR3 is TGCGCCAGCAGGCAAGGACAGGGGCAGGAGTGGGAGCAGTACTTC. It specifies CASRQGQGQEWEQYF. The chain joins TRBV5-1 to TRBJ2-7; TRBD1 matches 9 bases. The CDR3 contains 15 residues. V trimming: 5 bases; J trimming: 7 bases; junction bases outside the gene matches: 13. In germline, CDR1 is SGHRS, CDR2 YFSETQ.

This clonotype came up many times. The J gene is TRBJ2-1, the V gene TRBV5-1; either TRBD1 or TRBD2 may fit D (7 bases each). Germline CDR1 reads SGHRS; CDR2 reads YFSETQ. The CDR3 has 17 amino acids. Deletions cut 1 base from V and 0 bases from J, with 14 bases between. The CDR3 sequence is CASSLSTGRVSYNEQFF. The CDR3, as DNA: TGCGCCAGCAGCTTGTCGACAGGGAGGGTCTCCTACAATGAGCAGTTCTTC.